Listed here is a single TCR beta chain. Its matching antigen is unknown. The table came from immunoSEQ multiplex PCR; TCRdb's copy has only in-frame clones and leaves some out. The sample lists 100,000 to 150,000 clones, 86% occurring once. These data are taken from a study of T cell responses to AZD1222 COVID-19 vaccine. The study's findings and limits: Females outnumbered males among donors, who were mostly white British; clonal diversity was possibly underestimated. Compared with day 0, the breadth and depth of the Spike-specific TCR repertoire rose significantly after two doses of AZD1222.

Losses at the gene ends were 3 bases for V and 5 bases for J; bases not matched to a gene: 4. The CDR3 extends over 14 amino acids. CDR1 is KGHSH and CDR2 is LQKENI in the germline V gene. Sequencing used peripheral blood, obtained 28 days after the second AZD1222 dose. The receptor was isolated from an adult who received the AZD1222 COVID-19 vaccine. The V and J genes are TRBV18 and TRBJ2-5; TRBD1 matches 9 bases. This CDR3 reads CASSPGQGQETQYF. Written as DNA, the CDR3 is TGTGCCAGCTCACCGGGACAGGGCCAGGAGACCCAGTACTTC. Complete variable domain (other parts from reference TRBV18 and TRBJ2-5): NAGVMQNPRHLVRRRGQEARLRCSPMKGHSHVYWYRQLPEEGLKFMVYLQKENIIDESGMPKERFSAEFPKEGPSILRIQQVVRGDSAAYFCASSPGQGQETQYFGPGTRLLVL.